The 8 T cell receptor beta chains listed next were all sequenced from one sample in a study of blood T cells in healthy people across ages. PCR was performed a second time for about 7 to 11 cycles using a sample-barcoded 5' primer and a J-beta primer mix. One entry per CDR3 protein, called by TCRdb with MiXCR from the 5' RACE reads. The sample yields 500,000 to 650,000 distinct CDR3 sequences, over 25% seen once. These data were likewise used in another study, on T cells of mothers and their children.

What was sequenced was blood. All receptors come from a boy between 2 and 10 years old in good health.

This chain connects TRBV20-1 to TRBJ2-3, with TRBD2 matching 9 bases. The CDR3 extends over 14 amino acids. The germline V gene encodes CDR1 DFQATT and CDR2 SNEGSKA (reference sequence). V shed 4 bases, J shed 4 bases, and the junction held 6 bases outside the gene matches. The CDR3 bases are TGCAGTGCTATGGCGGGAGGGCATGCAGATACGCAGTATTTT. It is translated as CSAMAGGHADTQYF.

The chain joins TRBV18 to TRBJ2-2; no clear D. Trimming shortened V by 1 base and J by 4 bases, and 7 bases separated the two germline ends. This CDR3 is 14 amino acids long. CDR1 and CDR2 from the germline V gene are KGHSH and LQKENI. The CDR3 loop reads CASSPLGSTGELFF. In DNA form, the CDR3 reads TGTGCCAGCTCACCACTGGGGTCCACCGGGGAGCTGTTTTTT.

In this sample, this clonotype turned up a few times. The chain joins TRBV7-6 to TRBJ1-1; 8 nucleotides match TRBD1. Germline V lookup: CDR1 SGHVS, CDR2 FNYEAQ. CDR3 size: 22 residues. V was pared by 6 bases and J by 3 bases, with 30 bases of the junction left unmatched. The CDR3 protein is CASRKFRAGRIGRTGRYTEAFF. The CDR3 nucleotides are TGTGCCAGCAGGAAATTTAGGGCTGGGAGGATCGGTCGGACAGGGAGATACACTGAAGCTTTCTTT.

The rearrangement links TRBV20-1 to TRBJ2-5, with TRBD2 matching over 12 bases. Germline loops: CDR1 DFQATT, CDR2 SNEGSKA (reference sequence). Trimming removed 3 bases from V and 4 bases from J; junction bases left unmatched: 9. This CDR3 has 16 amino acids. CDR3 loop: CSARPPTSGSRETQYF. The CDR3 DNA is TGCAGTGCTAGGCCGCCGACTAGCGGGAGTCGAGAGACCCAGTACTTC.

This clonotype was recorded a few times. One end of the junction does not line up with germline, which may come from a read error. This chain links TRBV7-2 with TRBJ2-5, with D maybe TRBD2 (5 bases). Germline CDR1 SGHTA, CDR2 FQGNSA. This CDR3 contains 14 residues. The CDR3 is CAGSARTYQETQYF. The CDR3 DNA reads TGTGCCGGCAGCGCGCGGACTTACCAAGAGACCCAGTACTTC.

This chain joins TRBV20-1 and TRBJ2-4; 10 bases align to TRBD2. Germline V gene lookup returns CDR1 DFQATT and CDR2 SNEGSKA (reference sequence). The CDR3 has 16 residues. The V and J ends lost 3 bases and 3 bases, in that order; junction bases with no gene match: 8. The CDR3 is CSASRLAGARKNIQYF. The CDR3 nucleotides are TGCAGTGCTAGTCGTCTAGCGGGAGCCCGCAAAAACATTCAGTACTTC.

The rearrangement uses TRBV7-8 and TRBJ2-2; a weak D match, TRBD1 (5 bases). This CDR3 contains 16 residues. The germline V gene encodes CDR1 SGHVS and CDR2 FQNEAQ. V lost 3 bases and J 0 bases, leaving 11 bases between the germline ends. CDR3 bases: TGTGCCAGCAGCTTTTGGGGCACTTCGAACACCGGGGAGCTGTTTTTT. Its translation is CASSFWGTSNTGELFF.

The CDR3 loop reads CASRLLGKNIQYF. For the CDR3, the DNA is TGTGCCAGCAGGTTGCTAGGGAAAAACATTCAGTACTTC. The V gene is TRBV28, the J gene TRBJ2-4, with D uncertain. The germline gives CDR1 MDHEN, CDR2 SYDVKM. This CDR3 is built from 13 residues. The V gene lost 6 bases and the J gene lost 4 bases, with 10 bases spanning the gap. Full variable domain (rest looked up from reference TRBV28 and TRBJ2-4): DVKVTQSSRYLVKRTGEKVFLECVQDMDHENMFWYRQDPGLGLRLIYFSYDVKMKEKGDIPEGYSVSREKKERFSLILESASTNQTSMYLCASRLLGKNIQYFGAGTRLSVL.